This T cell receptor beta chain comes out of a study of control samples from healthy donors and cancer patients. Produced via immunoSEQ multiplex PCR; TCRdb's table is partial and in-frame only. Of 190,000 or so clones in the sample, approximately 92% were seen once. CDR3 length: 15 residues. CDR1 is KGHSH and CDR2 is LQKENI in the germline V gene. Trimming shortened V by 2 bases and J by 0 bases, and 10 bases separated the two germline ends. Of note for this clone: The same CDR3 is also encoded by other DNA sequences in this sample.

Sequenced input: blood. The V and J genes are TRBV18 and TRBJ1-1; TRBD1 is a possible D gene (5 bases). The sequence derives from a man aged 18 to 35 in good health. The CDR3 bases are TGTGCCAGCTCACCAGGGCGGGGGATGAACACTGAAGCTTTCTTT. Translated, it gives CASSPGRGMNTEAFF.